The TCR beta chain described here comes from a study of Ad26.COV2.S vaccination and SARS-CoV-2 variants. Profiled with immunoSEQ multiplex PCR; TCRdb holds only in-frame clones, not every one. Seen here are approximately 350,000 clones, over 75% observed once, and the top ten hold 3.4%. The CDR3 sequence runs 11 residues, both termini included. Stated treatment: roughly 19 received Ad26.COV2.S at low or high dose, single or two shots; 5 received placebo; per-sample allocation not given. Sampling was done on day 63 after the first vaccine or placebo injection. With regard to this clone: The limits of the CDR3 on the DNA are not certain, so only TCRdb's listed CDR3 is given.

The chain uses TRBV12-3 or TRBV12-4 and TRBJ2-5. Sequences were derived from peripheral blood, sampled in a trial of Ad26.COV2.S vaccine versus placebo. This receptor was obtained from a person aged 18-60 years who received the Ad26.COV2.S COVID-19 vaccine or a placebo. This chain's CDR3 is CASSFLETQYF.